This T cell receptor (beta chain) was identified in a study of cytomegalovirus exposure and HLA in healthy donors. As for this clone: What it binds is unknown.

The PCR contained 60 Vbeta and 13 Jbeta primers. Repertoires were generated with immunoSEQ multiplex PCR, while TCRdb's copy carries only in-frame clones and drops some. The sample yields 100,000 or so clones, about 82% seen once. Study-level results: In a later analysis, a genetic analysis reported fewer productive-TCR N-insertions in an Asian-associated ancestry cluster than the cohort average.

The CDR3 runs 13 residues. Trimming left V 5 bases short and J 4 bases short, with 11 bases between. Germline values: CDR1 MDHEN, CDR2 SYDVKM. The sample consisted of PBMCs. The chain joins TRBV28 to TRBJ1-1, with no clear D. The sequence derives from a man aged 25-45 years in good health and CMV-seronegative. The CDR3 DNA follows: TGTGCCAGCAGTCCCCCGGTGCGCACTGAAGCTTTCTTT. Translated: CASSPPVRTEAFF.